One and the same sample provided the 19 T cell receptor beta chains below, sequenced in a study of T cell changes during pregnancy in multiple sclerosis (dated by TCRdb to 2018 to 2020). The library was made by the immunoSEQ multiplex PCR assay. TCRdb took this table from immuneACCESS and kept in-frame rearrangements with V and J called. Such tables lack part of the clones; where checked against another copy, unresolved V genes explain under half of the gap, and the rest is unexplained. Recorded for this sample are under 40,000 clones; around nine tenths of them occurred a single time. The top ten clonotypes cover 0.35% to 0.4% of the sample. This specimen was CD4+ T cells from peripheral blood mononuclear cells, taken in the second trimester of pregnancy. These receptors all come from a female donor with multiple sclerosis, enrolled in a pregnancy study.

The rearrangement uses TRBV5-1 and TRBJ1-4; TRBD1 is a possible D gene (6 bases). The CDR3 is 14 residues long. From germline, CDR1 is SGHRS and CDR2 YFSETQ. Trimming pared 4 bases from V and 0 bases from J, leaving 7 bases between. Here the CDR3 DNA reads TGCGCCAGCAGCGAGGGGGCAACTAATGAAAAACTGTTTTTT. Residues: CASSEGATNEKLFF.

With regard to this clone: An end of the junction does not agree with germline; a read error may underlie this. This chain links TRBV29-1 with TRBJ1-6; 10 bases are shared with TRBD1. This CDR3 has 12 amino acids. CDR1 and CDR2 (germline): SQVTM, ANQGSEA. The CDR3 reads CSAQGTGEEETF. The CDR3 region has the DNA TGCAGCGCCCAAGGGACAGGGGAGGAGGAGACTTTT.

V gene TRBV2 combines with J gene TRBJ1-1; D perhaps matches TRBD1 (5 bases). The CDR3 sequence is 11 residues long. From germline, CDR1 is SNHLY and CDR2 FYNNEI. V was trimmed by 9 bases and J by 3 bases, leaving 8 bases between them. The CDR3 loop reads CARGEDTEAFF. CDR3 bases: TGTGCCAGGGGGGAGGACACTGAAGCTTTCTTT.

V and J are TRBV9 and TRBJ2-5, with TRBD1 as a possible D gene (6 bases). The CDR3 extends over 15 amino acids. Trimming took 0 bases from V and 5 from J, leaving 14 bases between them. Germline V gene lookup returns CDR1 SGDLS and CDR2 YYNGEE. CDR3 DNA: TGTGCCAGCAGCGTAGCACAGGGTCAATACGAGACCCAGTACTTC. This gives the protein CASSVAQGQYETQYF.

The chain uses TRBV7-2 and TRBJ2-7; 8 nucleotides agree with TRBD1. The CDR3 sequence is 15 residues long. The trim removed 5 bases at V and 2 bases at J, leaving 8 bases unmatched. Germline CDR1 is SGHTA and CDR2 is FQGNSA. CDR3 in amino acids: CASSPRQGLAYEQYF. CDR3 nucleotides: TGTGCCAGCAGCCCTCGACAGGGGTTGGCCTACGAGCAGTACTTC.

This chain joins TRBV7-2 and TRBJ2-2, with D unclear. This CDR3 comprises 13 residues. Trimming cost V 5 bases and J 6 bases, with 10 bases left between them. Germline V gene data show CDR1 as SGHTA and CDR2 as FQGNSA. The CDR3 DNA sequence: TGTGCCAGCAGCCCCATCAGGTCCGGGGAGCTGTTTTTT. The encoded protein is CASSPIRSGELFF.

The CDR3 sequence is CASSYSPDSYEQYF. The CDR3 DNA follows: TGTGCCAGCAGCTATAGTCCGGACAGCTACGAGCAGTACTTC. This chain joins TRBV13 and TRBJ2-7; a possible D gene is TRBD1 (6 bases). Trimming removed 4 bases at V and 3 bases at J, with 13 bases between. Germline CDR1 PRHDT, CDR2 FYEKMQ (reference sequence). This CDR3 contains 14 residues. The complete variable domain, with remaining parts taken from reference TRBV13 and TRBJ2-7, reads AAGVIQSPRHLIKEKRETATLKCYPIPRHDTVYWYQQGPGQDPQFLISFYEKMQSDKGSIPDRFSAQQFSDYHSELNMSSLELGDSALYFCASSYSPDSYEQYFGPGTRLTVT.

The chain couples TRBV5-6 to TRBJ2-7, with unresolved D. The ends were cut back, 4 bases at V and 6 bases at J, with 8 bases in the middle. CDR1 and CDR2 (germline): SGHDT, YYEEEE. This CDR3 is 11 amino acids long. The CDR3 protein is CASSTGGEQYF. The CDR3 DNA is TGTGCCAGCAGCACGGGTGGCGAGCAGTACTTC.

This sequence joins TRBV7-9 and TRBJ2-1, with 7 bases lining up with TRBD1. From germline, CDR1 is SEHNR and CDR2 FQNEAQ (reference sequence). This CDR3 is 13 amino acids long. Losses at the gene ends were 2 bases for V and 9 bases for J; bases not matched to a gene: 4. The CDR3 reads CASSLLGGGEQFF. Written as DNA, the CDR3 is TGTGCCAGCAGCTTATTAGGGGGCGGTGAGCAGTTCTTC.

The sample holds one count of this clone. The DNA of the CDR3 is TGTGCCAGCAGCTTAATGCGGGCTACCGAGCAGTACTTC. Protein product: CASSLMRATEQYF. The V and J genes are TRBV11-3 and TRBJ2-7, with D possibly TRBD2 on 5 matching bases. The V gene lost 2 bases and the J gene lost 6 bases, with 11 bases spanning the gap. This CDR3 comprises 13 residues. In germline, CDR1 is SGHNT, CDR2 YENEEA.

The rearrangement links TRBV27 to TRBJ1-4; 7 bases are shared with TRBD1. Germline values: CDR1 MNHEY, CDR2 SMNVEV (reference sequence). Trimming took 5 bases from V and 0 from J; bases not matched to a gene: 6. The CDR3 length is 16 residues. The CDR3 region has the DNA TGTGCCAGCAGTGGAGAGGGACAGTCAACTAATGAAAAACTGTTTTTT. Encoded protein: CASSGEGQSTNEKLFF.

The count of this clone is one. This chain links TRBV11-2 with TRBJ2-5, with 8 bases fitting TRBD2. J gave up 5 bases and V 5 bases, and 16 bases lay outside the gene matches. The CDR3 covers 17 residues. The germline CDR1 and CDR2 sequences are SGHAT and FQNNGV. The CDR3 DNA is TGTGCCAGCAGCCGGGGGCGGTCCGGGGGGGCTCGTGAGACCCAGTACTTC. Translation gives CASSRGRSGGARETQYF.

The chain recombines TRBV25-1 with TRBJ2-1, with TRBD2 matching over 9 bases. CDR3 length: 15 residues. The V and J ends lost 3 bases and 4 bases, in that order; junction bases with no gene match: 4. From germline, CDR1 is MGHDK and CDR2 SYGVNS. The chain's CDR3 is CASSETSGFYNEQFF. As DNA, the CDR3 is TGTGCCAGCAGTGAGACTAGCGGATTTTACAATGAGCAGTTCTTC.

The J gene is TRBJ1-5, the V gene TRBV5-6; D is undetermined. Trimming stripped 0 bases from V and 8 bases from J, with 9 bases between. The CDR3 runs 13 residues. Germline V lookup: CDR1 SGHDT, CDR2 YYEEEE. The CDR3 loop is CASSLGGPEPQHF. CDR3 DNA: TGTGCCAGCAGCTTGGGAGGTCCGGAGCCCCAGCATTTT.

A single count supports this clone. The rearrangement joins TRBV2 to TRBJ2-7; a weak D match, TRBD2 (6 bases). V lost 7 bases to trimming and J lost 2 bases, with 15 bases between them. The CDR3 has 14 amino acids. Looked up from germline, CDR1 is SNHLY and CDR2 is FYNNEI. Written as DNA, the CDR3 is TGTGCCAGCACCAGGACTACCCAACCCTACGAGCAGTACTTC. Its protein is CASTRTTQPYEQYF.

The CDR3 region has the DNA TGTGCCATCAGTGACAGGGGAGTTATCGGGGGCTACACCTTC. Protein: CAISDRGVIGGYTF. V usage is TRBV10-3 and J usage is TRBJ1-2, with a possible D match to TRBD1 (6 bases). The V end lost 3 bases, the J end lost 8 bases, and 16 bases lay between the germline ends. Germline V CDR1 and CDR2: ENHRY, SYGVKD. CDR3 size: 14 residues.

This clone appeared a few times. The rearrangement joins TRBV18 to TRBJ1-4, with 7 bases identical to TRBD1. Germline V CDR1 and CDR2: KGHSH, LQKENI. This CDR3 comprises 16 residues. J lost 9 bases, V lost 2 bases, and 12 bases had no gene match. CDR3: CASSPILGQASQKLFF. As DNA, the CDR3 is TGTGCCAGCTCACCAATTCTAGGACAGGCCAGTCAAAAACTGTTTTTT.

The chain links TRBV21-1 to TRBJ2-4; the table's D gene call, TRBD1, was not cross checked with the DNA. TRBV21-1 is assigned pseudogene status. CDR3 length: 17 amino acids. The CDR3 DNA sequence: TGTGCCAGCAGCAAAGCGACAGAGCCGTGGACCAAAAACATTCAGTACTTC. Translating it yields CASSKATEPWTKNIQYF.

As to this clone: One end of the junction is discordant with germline, which a read error may explain. The chain uses TRBV4-2 and TRBJ2-1; TRBD1 aligns across 8 bases. The CDR3 runs to 13 residues. Germline values: CDR1 LGHNA, CDR2 YNFKEQ. This CDR3 is CASSQDGQGASVF. In DNA, the CDR3 is TGTGCCAGCAGCCAAGACGGGCAGGGGGCTTCGGTCTTC.